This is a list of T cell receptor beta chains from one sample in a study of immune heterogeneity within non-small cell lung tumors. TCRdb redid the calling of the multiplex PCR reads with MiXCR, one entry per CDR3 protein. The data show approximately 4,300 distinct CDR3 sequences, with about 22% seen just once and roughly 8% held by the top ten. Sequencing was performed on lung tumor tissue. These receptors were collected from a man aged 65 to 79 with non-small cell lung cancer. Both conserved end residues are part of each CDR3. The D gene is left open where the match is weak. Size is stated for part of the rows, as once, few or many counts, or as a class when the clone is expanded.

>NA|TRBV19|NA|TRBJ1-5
CASSIVMGASNQPQHF
TGTGCCAGTAGTATCGTCATGGGGGCTAGCAATCAGCCCCAGCATTTT
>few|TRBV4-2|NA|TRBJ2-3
CASSPNSRLPDTQYF
TGTGCCAGCAGCCCCAACTCCAGATTGCCAGATACGCAGTATTTT
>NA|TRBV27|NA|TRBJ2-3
CASSLDRGDTRYF
TGTGCCAGCAGTTTGGACCGTGGGGATACGCGGTATTTT
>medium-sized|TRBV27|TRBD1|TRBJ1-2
CASSLYRGARGYTF
TGTGCCAGCAGTCTCTACAGGGGAGCTCGGGGCTACACCTTC
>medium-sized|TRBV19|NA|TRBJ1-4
CASRVGQLPEKLFF
TGTGCCAGTCGGGTTGGACAGTTACCCGAAAAACTGTTTTTT
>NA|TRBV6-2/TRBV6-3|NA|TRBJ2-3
CASSLGVSSTDTQYF
TGTGCCAGCTCCCTAGGGGTTTCTAGCACAGATACGCAGTATTTT
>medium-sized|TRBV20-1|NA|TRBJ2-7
CSARDPKVGNYEQYF
TGCAGTGCTAGAGATCCTAAGGTTGGGAACTACGAGCAGTACTTC
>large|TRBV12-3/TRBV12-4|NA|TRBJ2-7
CASSTDGYEQYF
TGTGCCAGCAGTACGGACGGCTACGAGCAGTACTTC
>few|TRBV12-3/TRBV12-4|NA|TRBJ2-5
CASSLTGFQETQYF
TGTGCCAGCAGTCTTACAGGGTTCCAAGAGACCCAGTACTTC
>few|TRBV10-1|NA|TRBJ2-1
CASSEAADNLGNNEQFF
TGCGCCAGCAGTGAGGCGGCCGACAACCTCGGCAATAATGAGCAGTTCTTC
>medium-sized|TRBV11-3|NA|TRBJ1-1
CASSSGAGRGSTEAFF
TGTGCCAGCAGCTCGGGGGCAGGGCGGGGTAGCACTGAAGCTTTCTTT
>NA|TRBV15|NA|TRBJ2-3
CATSSSLRDTQYF
TGTGCCACCAGCAGCTCGCTAAGAGATACGCAGTATTTT
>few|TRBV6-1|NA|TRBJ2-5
CAGTDGSQETQYF
TGTGCCGGAACGGACGGATCCCAAGAGACCCAGTACTTC
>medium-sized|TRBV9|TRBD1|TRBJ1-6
CASSLQGDSPLHF
TGTGCCAGCAGCCTCCAGGGGGATTCACCCCTCCACTTT
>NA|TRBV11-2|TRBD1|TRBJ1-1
CASSYRGTEAFF
TGTGCCAGCAGCTACAGGGGCACTGAAGCTTTCTTT
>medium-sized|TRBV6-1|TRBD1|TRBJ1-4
CASSVTGTDNEKLFF
TGTGCCAGCAGCGTTACCGGGACAGACAATGAAAAACTGTTTTTT
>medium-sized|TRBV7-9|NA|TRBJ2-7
CASSLAPHEQYF
TGTGCCAGCAGCTTAGCTCCCCACGAGCAGTACTTC
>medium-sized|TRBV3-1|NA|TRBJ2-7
CASTRTGSYEQYF
TGTGCCAGCACCCGCACAGGATCCTACGAGCAGTACTTC
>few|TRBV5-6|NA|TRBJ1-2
CASSFTIPGGTGYYGYTF
TGTGCCAGCAGCTTTACCATTCCAGGAGGTACTGGGTACTATGGCTACACCTTC
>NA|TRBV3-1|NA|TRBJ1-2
CAGSHTSQGTGYTF
TGTGCCGGCAGCCACACATCACAGGGTACGGGCTACACCTTC
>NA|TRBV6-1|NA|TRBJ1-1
CASTRGGIGTGTEAFF
TGTGCCAGCACTCGGGGGGGTATAGGCACTGGCACTGAAGCTTTCTTT
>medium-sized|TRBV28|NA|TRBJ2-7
CASSLSGYEQYF
TGTGCCAGCAGTTTATCGGGATACGAGCAGTACTTC
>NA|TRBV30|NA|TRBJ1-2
CAWVVGQLNPYVYTF
TGTGCCTGGGTAGTTGGGCAGCTTAACCCCTATGTCTACACCTTC
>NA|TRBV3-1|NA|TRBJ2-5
CASSQDPSTPRTQYF
TGTGCCAGCAGCCAAGATCCGTCTACCCCGAGGACCCAGTACTTC